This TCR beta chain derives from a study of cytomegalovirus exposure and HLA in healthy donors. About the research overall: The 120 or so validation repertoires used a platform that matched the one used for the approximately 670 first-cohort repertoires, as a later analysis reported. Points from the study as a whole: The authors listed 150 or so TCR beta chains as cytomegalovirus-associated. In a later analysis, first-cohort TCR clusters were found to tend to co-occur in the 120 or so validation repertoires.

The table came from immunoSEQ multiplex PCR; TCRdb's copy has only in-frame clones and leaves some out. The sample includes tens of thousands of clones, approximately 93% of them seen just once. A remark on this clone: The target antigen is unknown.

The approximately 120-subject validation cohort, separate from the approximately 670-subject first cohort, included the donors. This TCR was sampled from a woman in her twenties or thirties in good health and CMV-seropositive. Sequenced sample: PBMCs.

This CDR3 is CASSLTQSGWRGAFF. Written as DNA, the CDR3 is TGTGCCAGCAGCTTGACCCAAAGCGGGTGGAGAGGTGCTTTCTTT. This sequence joins TRBV5-6 and TRBJ1-1; no clear D. The V end was cut by 1 base, the J end by 11 bases, with 21 bases between. Germline V lookup: CDR1 SGHDT, CDR2 YYEEEE. The CDR3 has 15 residues.